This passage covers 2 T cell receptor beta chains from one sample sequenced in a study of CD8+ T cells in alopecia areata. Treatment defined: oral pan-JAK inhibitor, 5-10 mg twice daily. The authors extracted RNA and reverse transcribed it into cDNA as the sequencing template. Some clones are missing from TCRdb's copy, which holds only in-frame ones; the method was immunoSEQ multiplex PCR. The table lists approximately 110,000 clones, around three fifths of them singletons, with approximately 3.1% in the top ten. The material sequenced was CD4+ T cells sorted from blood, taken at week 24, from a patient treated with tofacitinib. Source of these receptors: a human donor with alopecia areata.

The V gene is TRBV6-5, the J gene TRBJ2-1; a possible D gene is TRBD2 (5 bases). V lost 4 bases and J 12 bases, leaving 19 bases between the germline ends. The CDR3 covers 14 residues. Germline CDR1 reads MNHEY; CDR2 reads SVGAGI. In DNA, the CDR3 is TGTGCCAGCAGTTCCCACGAGGAAGCCGGAGGGCAGTTCTTC. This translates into CASSSHEEAGGQFF.

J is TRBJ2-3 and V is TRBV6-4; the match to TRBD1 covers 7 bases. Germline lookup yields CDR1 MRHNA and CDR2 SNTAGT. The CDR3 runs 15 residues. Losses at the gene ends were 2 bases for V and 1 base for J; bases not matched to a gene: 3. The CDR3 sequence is CASSDKGTGTDTQYF. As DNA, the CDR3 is TGTGCCAGCAGTGACAAGGGGACAGGCACAGATACGCAGTATTTT.